This entry lists 22 T cell receptor beta chains sequenced from one sample in a study of blood T cell repertoires in COVID-19. Profiled with immunoSEQ multiplex PCR; TCRdb holds only in-frame clones, not every one. The table records 70,000 to 90,000 clones, approximately 85% of them present only once. Sequencing was performed on peripheral blood. The receptors were sampled from a man in his 60s with acute or convalescent COVID-19.

The chain combines TRBV3-1 (or the pseudogene TRBV3-2) with TRBJ1-2, with 10 positions matching TRBD1. The CDR3 is 13 amino acids. The V segment lost 3 bases and the J segment 8 bases; nucleotides outside the gene matches: 3. Germline loops: CDR1 LGHDT, CDR2 YNNKEL (reference sequence). CDR3 in amino acids: CASSHRDRGGYTF. The CDR3, as DNA: TGTGCCAGCAGCCACAGGGACAGGGGAGGCTACACCTTC.

The chain uses TRBV30 and TRBJ1-2, with 9 bases fitting TRBD1. Trimming removed 0 bases from V and 4 bases from J; junction bases left unmatched: 3. CDR1 GTSNPN and CDR2 SVGIG come from the germline V gene (reference sequence). The CDR3 has 14 residues. Here the CDR3 DNA reads TGTGCCTGGAGTGTAAACAGGGGGCCCTATGGCTACACCTTC. Residues: CAWSVNRGPYGYTF.

The rearrangement links TRBV5-1 to TRBJ2-3; 10 bases fit TRBD2. The CDR3 runs 15 residues. The germline V gene has CDR1 SGHRS and CDR2 YFSETQ. The junction had 2 bases not matched to a gene; V was cut back by 1 base and J by 3 bases. The chain's CDR3 is CASSLTSGETDTQYF. DNA for the CDR3: TGCGCCAGCAGCTTGACTAGCGGGGAAACAGATACGCAGTATTTT.

This sequence joins TRBV13 and TRBJ1-4; 8 nucleotides match TRBD1. The germline gives CDR1 PRHDT, CDR2 FYEKMQ (reference sequence). CDR3 length: 14 amino acids. After removal of 4 bases from V and 7 bases from J, the junction contained 5 bases not matched to a gene. The CDR3 region is CASSSTGGSEKLFF. DNA of the CDR3: TGTGCCAGCAGCTCTACAGGGGGGAGTGAAAAACTGTTTTTT.

The rearrangement joins TRBV2 to TRBJ1-2; 7 nucleotides match TRBD1. CDR1 is SNHLY, CDR2 FYNNEI, per germline. V lost 7 bases, J lost 5 bases, and 7 bases stayed unmatched. This CDR3 spans 13 amino acids. The CDR3, as DNA: TGTGCCAGCACCCGGGACAGCTTTTATGGCTACACCTTC. This encodes CASTRDSFYGYTF.

The CDR3 loop is CASSPERYFLRNQPQHF. The CDR3 DNA is TGTGCCAGTAGCCCAGAGCGGTACTTTTTACGGAATCAGCCCCAGCATTTT. The gene calls are TRBV19 and TRBJ1-5, with D hard to call. Trimming took 6 bases from V and 4 from J, leaving 22 bases between them. The V gene's germline CDR1 is LNHDA and CDR2 SQIVND (reference sequence). CDR3 size: 17 residues.

Note on this clone: The germline gene is not matched at one end of the junction; a read error may be the cause. The chain recombines TRBV2 with TRBJ2-7; a weak D match, TRBD1 (6 bases). The germline CDR1 and CDR2 sequences are SNHLY and FYNNEI. This CDR3 is 11 amino acids long. The CDR3 nucleotides read TGTGCCAGCAGTGAACGCTGGGACACCAACTTC. Its translation is CASSERWDTNF. Using reference TRBV2 and TRBJ2-7 for the parts outside the CDR3, the full variable domain is EPEVTQTPSHQVTQMGQEVILRCVPISNHLYFYWYRQILGQKVEFLVSFYNNEISEKSEIFDDQFSVERPDGSNFTLKIRSTKLEDSAMYFCASSERWDTNFGPGTRLTVT.

This sequence joins TRBV7-9 and TRBJ1-1; D is unresolved. CDR3 size: 13 residues. V was clipped by 5 bases and J by 8 bases, with 15 bases between them. Germline CDR1 and CDR2: SEHNR and FQNEAQ (reference sequence). Here the CDR3 reads CASSPSPRVEAFF. CDR3 DNA: TGTGCCAGCAGCCCCTCCCCCCGAGTAGAAGCTTTCTTT.

The chain combines TRBV6-5 with TRBJ2-4; possibly TRBD1 for D (6 bases). The CDR3 totals 15 residues. V was pared by 0 bases and J by 8 bases, with 14 bases between. Germline CDR1 and CDR2: MNHEY and SVGAGI. CDR3 in amino acids: CASSYSMQGWDIQYF. As DNA, the CDR3 is TGTGCCAGCAGTTACTCGATGCAGGGGTGGGACATTCAGTACTTC.

This sequence joins TRBV6-6 and TRBJ1-1, with a tentative D call TRBD1 (5 bases). Germline CDR1 is MNHNY and CDR2 is SVGAGI (reference sequence). The CDR3 is 14 amino acids. V lost 7 bases and J 2 bases, leaving 14 bases between the germline ends. The CDR3 loop reads CASNQGRRNTEAFF. The CDR3 bases are TGTGCCAGCAATCAGGGAAGGAGAAACACTGAAGCTTTCTTT.

The chain recombines TRBV15 with TRBJ1-1; D is unclear. V was clipped by 3 bases and J by 4 bases, with 12 bases between them. The CDR3 has 14 residues. Germline CDR1 and CDR2: LNHNV and YYDKDF (reference sequence). The CDR3 here is CATSSRQIPTEAFF. The DNA of the CDR3 is TGTGCCACCAGCAGCAGGCAGATCCCCACTGAAGCTTTCTTT. Using reference TRBV15 and TRBJ1-1 for the parts outside the CDR3, the full variable domain is DAMVIQNPRYQVTQFGKPVTLSCSQTLNHNVMYWYQQKSSQAPKLLFHYYDKDFNNEADTPDNFQSRRPNTSFCFLDIRSPGLGDTAMYLCATSSRQIPTEAFFGQGTRLTVV.

V and J are TRBV4-2 and TRBJ2-1, with a weak D call TRBD2 (7 bases). Germline CDR1 and CDR2: LGHNA and YNFKEQ. There are 12 residues in the CDR3. Deletions cut 0 bases from V and 12 bases from J, with 9 bases between. The chain's CDR3 is CASSQERGGQFF. The CDR3 DNA sequence: TGTGCCAGCAGCCAAGAGAGGGGGGGGCAGTTCTTC.

The V gene is TRBV4-2, the J gene TRBJ1-2, with 10 bases fitting TRBD1. V shed 5 bases and J 0 bases; nucleotides not matched to a gene: 6. Germline values: CDR1 LGHNA, CDR2 YNFKEQ. The CDR3 length is 16 residues. CDR3 amino acids: CASSARDRGTNYGYTF. The CDR3 region has the DNA TGTGCCAGCAGCGCCCGGGACAGGGGCACTAACTATGGCTACACCTTC.

The J gene is TRBJ2-3, the V gene TRBV30; TRBD2 matches at 8 bases. There are 14 residues in the CDR3. J lost 5 bases, V lost 4 bases, and 8 bases had no gene match. Germline assignment: CDR1 GTSNPN and CDR2 SVGIG (reference sequence). The CDR3 loop is CAWTSGFIGDTQYF. As DNA, the CDR3 is TGTGCCTGGACTAGCGGGTTTATCGGAGATACGCAGTATTTT.

The chain joins TRBV5-1 to TRBJ2-3, with D tentatively TRBD2 (5 bases). Trimming pared 6 bases from V and 6 bases from J, leaving 14 bases between. The CDR3 runs 13 residues. CDR1 and CDR2 from the germline V gene are SGHRS and YFSETQ. The DNA for the CDR3 is TGCGCCAGCAAAGCCGGGCGCGGGGATACGCAGTATTTT. Its protein is CASKAGRGDTQYF.

CDR3 DNA sequence: TGTGCCAGCAGTAGCGACAGGGGGCGAGAGACCCAGTACTTC. Translating gives CASSSDRGRETQYF. The V call is TRBV2, the J call TRBJ2-5, with 10 positions matching TRBD1. With V trimmed by 5 bases and J by 4 bases, 4 bases remained unmatched. The CDR3 has 14 residues. Germline assignment: CDR1 SNHLY and CDR2 FYNNEI.

This clone was observed a few times. This chain uses TRBV6-5 with TRBJ2-7, with 8 nucleotides matching TRBD2. V trimming: 6 bases; J trimming: 3 bases; junction bases outside the gene matches: 7. CDR3 length: 14 residues. Germline loops: CDR1 MNHEY, CDR2 SVGAGI. CDR3: CASRTSGTNYEQYF. CDR3 nucleotide sequence: TGTGCCAGCAGAACTAGCGGAACAAACTACGAGCAGTACTTC.

Worth noting for this clone: The same CDR3 arises from other DNA sequences in this sample as well. The V call is TRBV4-2, the J call TRBJ1-2; possible D gene TRBD1, 5 bases. Germline V gene data show CDR1 as LGHNA and CDR2 as YNFKEQ. V was cut by 4 bases and J by 1 base, with 7 bases left in between. The CDR3 has 13 amino acids. The CDR3 region has the DNA TGTGCCAGCAGCCGAGACAGTAACTATGGCTACACCTTC. Its translation is CASSRDSNYGYTF.

The rearrangement links TRBV9 to TRBJ1-2; 8 positions agree with TRBD1. The CDR3 length is 15 residues. V was clipped by 4 bases and J by 5 bases; unmatched bases: 10. The germline V gene has CDR1 SGDLS and CDR2 YYNGEE. CDR3 sequence reads: CASSYGGRTGYGYTF. As DNA, the CDR3 is TGTGCCAGCAGCTACGGAGGGCGGACAGGGTATGGCTACACCTTC.

The table lists this clone with a count of one. The gene calls are TRBV7-3 and TRBJ2-7; TRBD1 aligns across 7 bases. There are 13 residues in the CDR3. Germline CDR1 SGHTA, CDR2 FQGTGA. Germline trimming cut 9 bases from V and 4 bases from J; bases unmatched to any gene: 9. The CDR3 DNA reads as TGTGCCAGTTCCGAGGGACAGCCGTACGAGCAGTACTTC. It codes for CASSEGQPYEQYF. Drawing the rest from reference TRBV7-3 and TRBJ2-7, the complete variable domain is GAGVSQTPSNKVTEKGKYVELRCDPISGHTALYWYRQSLGQGPEFLIYFQGTGAADDSGLPNDRFFAVRPEGSVSTLKIQRTERGDSAVYLCASSEGQPYEQYFGPGTRLTVT.

The V gene is TRBV10-3, the J gene TRBJ2-1; 7 bases fit TRBD1. After removal of 6 bases from V and 4 bases from J, the junction contained 3 bases not matched to a gene. CDR3 length equals 13 residues. Germline V CDR1 and CDR2: ENHRY, SYGVKD. As DNA, the CDR3 is TGTGCCATCAGGGGGACAGCTTACAATGAGCAGTTCTTC. This codes for CAIRGTAYNEQFF.

The V call is TRBV5-1, the J call TRBJ1-1; D not resolved. V lost 4 bases to trimming and J lost 1 base, with 11 bases between them. The CDR3 runs 14 residues. CDR1 and CDR2 (germline): SGHRS, YFSETQ. CDR3 nucleotides: TGCGCCAGCAGCCCCACCGGGAAGAACACTGAAGCTTTCTTT. This gives the protein CASSPTGKNTEAFF. Full variable domain (outside the CDR3, taken from reference TRBV5-1 and TRBJ1-1): KAGVTQTPRYLIKTRGQQVTLSCSPISGHRSVSWYQQTPGQGLQFLFEYFSETQRNKGNFPGRFSGRQFSNSRSEMNVSTLELGDSALYLCASSPTGKNTEAFFGQGTRLTVV.